These 4 T cell receptor beta chains share one sample of origin, sequenced in a study of early T cells in non-severe SARS-CoV-2 infection. TCRdb fed the 5' RACE reads into MiXCR, producing one record per CDR3 protein. The sample shows tens of thousands of distinct CDR3 sequences, 10% to 12% of them seen only once. Sequenced here: whole blood, sampled at baseline. The source is an adult who was a healthcare worker with PCR-confirmed SARS-CoV-2 infection or an uninfected control (not recorded which).

The CDR3 loop reads CASSVAAADGELFF. CDR3 coding DNA: TGTGCCAGCAGCGTAGCCGCAGCGGATGGGGAGCTGTTTTTT. The chain has TRBV9 and TRBJ2-2; possible D gene TRBD2, 5 bases. The CDR3 length is 14 residues. Germline loops: CDR1 SGDLS, CDR2 YYNGEE. V lost 0 bases to trimming and J lost 8 bases, with 11 bases between them.

In this sample, this clonotype turned up a few times. This chain connects TRBV2 to TRBJ1-1; D gene unclear. CDR1 is SNHLY and CDR2 is FYNNEI in the germline V gene. This CDR3 has 12 amino acids. The V end was cut by 10 bases, the J end by 1 base, with 10 bases between. CDR3 residues: CATATGNTEAFF. The CDR3 bases are TGTGCCACCGCTACTGGGAACACTGAAGCTTTCTTT.

The chain combines TRBV12-2 with TRBJ2-7; no check of the table's D call, TRBD2, against the DNA was made. TRBV12-2 is recorded as a pseudogene. There are 15 residues in the CDR3. The DNA for the CDR3 is TGTGCAAGTCGCTTAGCACCGGGACTAGCGTGGGAGCAGTACTTC. Protein product: CASRLAPGLAWEQYF.

Many counts were recorded for this clonotype. The rearrangement joins TRBV13 to TRBJ1-4, with 9 bases fitting TRBD1. Germline assignment: CDR1 PRHDT and CDR2 FYEKMQ (reference sequence). The CDR3 contains 15 residues. V lost 5 bases and J lost 5; bases outside the gene matches: 6. CDR3 DNA sequence: TGTGCCAGCAGCCTAGCAGGGACAGGGAATGAAAAACTGTTTTTT. Its translation is CASSLAGTGNEKLFF.